Shown below are 17 T cell receptor beta chains from a single sample sequenced in a study of T cell changes during pregnancy in multiple sclerosis. Sequencing used immunoSEQ multiplex PCR; TCRdb keeps in-frame clones, though not all of them. The sample holds about 12,000 clones, about 95% seen once. The sequencing here drew on CD4+ T cells from peripheral blood mononuclear cells, taken before pregnancy. Every receptor here comes from a female donor with multiple sclerosis, enrolled in a pregnancy study.

The chain combines TRBV7-2 with TRBJ2-7, with D hard to call. The CDR3 covers 12 residues. Trimming stripped 2 bases from V and 3 bases from J, with 5 bases between. Germline CDR1 is SGHTA and CDR2 is FQGNSA. CDR3 bases: TGTGCCAGCAGCTTATACGGCTACGAGCAGTACTTC. Translation gives CASSLYGYEQYF.

The genes are TRBV19 and TRBJ1-5, with D maybe TRBD1 (5 bases). Germline V gene data show CDR1 as LNHDA and CDR2 as SQIVND (reference sequence). CDR3 length: 15 amino acids. The V and J ends lost 5 bases and 0 bases respectively, with 11 bases between them. CDR3 sequence (DNA): TGTGCCAGTAGTCGGGACTTATATAGCAATCAGCCCCAGCATTTT. Amino acid sequence: CASSRDLYSNQPQHF.

A single count supports this clone. V is TRBV2 and J is TRBJ1-5; D gene uncertain. Trimming cost V 8 bases and J 2 bases, with 13 bases left between them. The germline V gene encodes CDR1 SNHLY and CDR2 FYNNEI. The CDR3 covers 14 residues. The CDR3 is CASRGGERNQPQHF. The CDR3 region has the DNA TGTGCCAGCCGTGGTGGGGAGCGCAATCAGCCCCAGCATTTT.

This rearrangement joins TRBV6-6 to TRBJ1-2, with D perhaps matching TRBD1 (5 bases). Germline loops: CDR1 MNHNY, CDR2 SVGAGI (reference sequence). The CDR3 length is 15 residues. V dropped 5 bases and J dropped 6 bases, with 19 bases sitting between them. In nucleotides, the CDR3 is TGTGCCAGCAGTCACCTTTATCTGGGGGAGGATGGCTACACCTTC. This sequence encodes CASSHLYLGEDGYTF.

The CDR3: CASSGTGQRSYEQYF. The CDR3 coding sequence is TGCGCCAGCAGCGGGACAGGGCAGAGGTCCTACGAGCAGTACTTC. J is TRBJ2-7 and V is TRBV5-1, with 9 bases identical to TRBD1. Germline V CDR1 and CDR2: SGHRS, YFSETQ. The CDR3 extends over 15 amino acids. The V gene end was trimmed by 4 bases and the J gene end by 1 base; junction bases not matched to a gene: 6.

This chain joins TRBV2 and TRBJ1-1; D might be TRBD1 (6 bases). Trimming took 3 bases from V and 4 from J, leaving 15 bases between them. CDR1 is SNHLY and CDR2 is FYNNEI in the germline V gene. There are 15 residues in the CDR3. CDR3: CASSDPGQAFTEAFF. The CDR3 DNA follows: TGTGCCAGCAGTGACCCGGGACAAGCTTTCACTGAAGCTTTCTTT.

The J gene is TRBJ2-4, the V gene TRBV6-1; the D is unclear. This CDR3 is 13 amino acids long. Trimming stripped 11 bases from V and 0 bases from J, with 11 bases between. The germline gives CDR1 MNHNS, CDR2 SASEGT. The CDR3 DNA follows: TGTGCCCTGCTGCACAAAGCCAAAAACATTCAGTACTTC. Its protein product is CALLHKAKNIQYF.

The rearrangement links TRBV29-1 to TRBJ1-2; 8 bases fit TRBD1. Trimming cost V 1 base and J 13 bases; bases outside gene matches: 8. Germline V gives CDR1 SQVTM, CDR2 ANQGSEA. This CDR3 has 12 residues. The DNA of the CDR3 is TGCAGCGTTGAAGGACAGGGACAGGTATTCACCTTC. Its protein product is CSVEGQGQVFTF. Full variable domain (remainder filled in from reference TRBV29-1 and TRBJ1-2): SAVISQKPSRDICQRGTSLTIQCQVDSQVTMMFWYRQQPGQSLTLIATANQGSEATYESGFVIDKFPISRPNLTFSTLTVSNMSPEDSSIYLCSVEGQGQVFTFGSGTRLTVV.

The chain uses TRBV5-4 and TRBJ1-4, with 8 bases identical to TRBD1. V was clipped by 3 bases and J by 6 bases; unmatched bases: 16. The CDR3 loop spans 18 amino acids. Germline CDR1 is SGHNT and CDR2 is YYREEE (reference sequence). The CDR3 DNA reads as TGTGCCAGCAGCTACCGGGACAGGTTTATTGATCATTATGAAAAACTGTTTTTT. Translation: CASSYRDRFIDHYEKLFF.

V is TRBV19 and J is TRBJ2-1, with TRBD2 matching over 7 bases. V gave up 5 bases and J gave up 8 bases; unmatched junction bases: 12. Germline lookup yields CDR1 LNHDA and CDR2 SQIVND (reference sequence). The CDR3 runs to 15 residues. The CDR3 DNA sequence: TGTGCCAGTAGTCCCCGAGCAGGGAGGGTCTATGAGCAGTTCTTC. Translation gives CASSPRAGRVYEQFF.

This sequence joins TRBV10-3 and TRBJ2-1; 7 bases agree with TRBD1. In germline, CDR1 is ENHRY, CDR2 SYGVKD. The CDR3 is 15 amino acids. Trimming cost V 7 bases and J 5 bases; bases outside gene matches: 11. DNA of the CDR3: TGTGCCATCAACGGTGGGACAGCGACCCACAATGAGCAGTTCTTC. This encodes CAINGGTATHNEQFF.

The chain combines TRBV18 with TRBJ2-4; D perhaps matches TRBD1 (6 bases). The germline V and J ends were trimmed by 1 base and 9 bases, with 16 bases remaining between them. From germline, CDR1 is KGHSH and CDR2 LQKENI. CDR3 length equals 15 residues. CDR3 amino acids: CASSPLEAGAAIQYF. CDR3 DNA sequence: TGTGCCAGCTCACCACTAGAGGCAGGGGCGGCCATTCAGTACTTC.

The gene calls are TRBV7-3 and TRBJ2-2; tentative D call: TRBD2 (7 bases). CDR3 length: 16 residues. V lost 5 bases to trimming and J lost 1 base, with 14 bases between them. Germline V gives CDR1 SGHTA, CDR2 FQGTGA. Here the CDR3 DNA reads TGTGCCAGCAGCCCAGCGAGGGGGGGGAACACCGGGGAGCTGTTTTTT. This sequence encodes CASSPARGGNTGELFF. Full variable domain (missing parts from reference TRBV7-3 and TRBJ2-2): GAGVSQTPSNKVTEKGKYVELRCDPISGHTALYWYRQSLGQGPEFLIYFQGTGAADDSGLPNDRFFAVRPEGSVSTLKIQRTERGDSAVYLCASSPARGGNTGELFFGEGSRLTVL.

The chain has TRBV5-6 and TRBJ2-2, with D maybe TRBD1 (6 bases). The CDR3 is 15 amino acids. V was cut by 3 bases and J by 7 bases, with 16 bases left in between. In germline, CDR1 is SGHDT, CDR2 YYEEEE. The CDR3 region has the DNA TGTGCCAGCAGCTACTACAGGGTCGGAGGCGGGGAGCTGTTTTTT. Protein: CASSYYRVGGGELFF. The complete variable domain, with remaining parts taken from reference TRBV5-6 and TRBJ2-2, reads DAGVTQSPTHLIKTRGQQVTLRCSPKSGHDTVSWYQQALGQGPQFIFQYYEEEERQRGNFPDRFSGHQFPNYSSELNVNALLLGDSALYLCASSYYRVGGGELFFGEGSRLTVL.

The rearrangement links TRBV5-8 to TRBJ2-7, with D possibly being TRBD1 (5 bases). This CDR3 comprises 15 residues. Trimming removed 0 bases from V and 2 bases from J, with 12 bases in between. From germline, CDR1 is SGHTS and CDR2 YDEGEE. In DNA form, the CDR3 reads TGTGCCAGCAGCTTGGGACAGCTGAAAACCTACGAGCAGTACTTC. Translation gives CASSLGQLKTYEQYF.

The gene calls are TRBV28 and TRBJ2-5; 9 nucleotides agree with TRBD1. Germline V gene sequence: CDR1 MDHEN, CDR2 SYDVKM. This CDR3 has 16 amino acids. J was trimmed by 5 bases and V by 3 bases; bases with no gene match: 10. CDR3 protein: CASSLTDRGQRETQYF. The CDR3 coding sequence is TGTGCCAGCAGTTTGACGGACAGGGGCCAACGGGAGACCCAGTACTTC.

The CDR3 DNA reads TGTGCCAGCAGCCCAACAGTTCGGGGGGGCTACAATGAGCAGTTCTTC. Protein sequence: CASSPTVRGGYNEQFF. The chain has TRBV7-3 and TRBJ2-1; 8 nucleotides agree with TRBD2. Trimming at V came to 5 bases and at J to 3 bases, leaving 9 bases not matched to a gene. CDR3 length equals 16 residues. Germline V gene sequence: CDR1 SGHTA, CDR2 FQGTGA.